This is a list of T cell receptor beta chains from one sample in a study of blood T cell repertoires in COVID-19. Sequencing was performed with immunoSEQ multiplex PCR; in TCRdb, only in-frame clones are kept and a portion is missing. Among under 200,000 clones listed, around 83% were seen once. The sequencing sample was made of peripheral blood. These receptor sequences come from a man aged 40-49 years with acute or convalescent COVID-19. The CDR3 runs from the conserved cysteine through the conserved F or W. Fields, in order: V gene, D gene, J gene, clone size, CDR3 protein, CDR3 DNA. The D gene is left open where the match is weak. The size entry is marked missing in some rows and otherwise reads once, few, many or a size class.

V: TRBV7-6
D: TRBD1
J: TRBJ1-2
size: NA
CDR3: CASSLFRTGNTNYGYTF
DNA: TGTGCCAGCAGCTTATTCAGGACAGGGAATACTAACTATGGCTACACCTTC

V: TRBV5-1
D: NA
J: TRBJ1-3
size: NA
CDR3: CASSQFFGQRGNTIYF
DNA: TGCGCCAGCAGCCAGTTTTTCGGACAGAGAGGAAACACCATATATTTT

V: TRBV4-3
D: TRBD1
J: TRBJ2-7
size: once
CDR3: CASSQAHRGPYEQYF
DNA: TGCGCCAGCAGCCAAGCGCACAGGGGACCCTACGAGCAGTACTTC

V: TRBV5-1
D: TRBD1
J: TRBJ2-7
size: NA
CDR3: CASSLGQGSYEQYF
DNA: TGCGCCAGCAGCTTGGGACAGGGTTCCTACGAGCAGTACTTC

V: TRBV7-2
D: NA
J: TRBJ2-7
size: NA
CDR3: CASAQGRGQTYEQYF
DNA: TGTGCCAGCGCCCAGGGAAGGGGACAAACCTACGAGCAGTACTTC

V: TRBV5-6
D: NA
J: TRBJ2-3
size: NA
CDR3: CASSLAVSPWDTQYF
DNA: TGTGCCAGCAGCTTGGCCGTGAGCCCCTGGGATACGCAGTATTTT

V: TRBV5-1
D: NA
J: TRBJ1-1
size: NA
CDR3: CASSLGGSQGNITAFF
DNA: TGCGCCAGCAGCTTAGGGGGTTCCCAGGGGAATATAACAGCTTTCTTT

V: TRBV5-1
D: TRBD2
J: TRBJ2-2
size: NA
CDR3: CASSRGGGAGELFF
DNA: TGCGCCAGCAGCCGCGGGGGGGGCGCCGGGGAGCTGTTTTTT

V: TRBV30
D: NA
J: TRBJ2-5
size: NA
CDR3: CAWSISGQETQYF
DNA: TGTGCCTGGAGTATAAGCGGGCAAGAGACCCAGTACTTC

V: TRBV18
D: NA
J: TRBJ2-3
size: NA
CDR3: CASSPASTGTDTQYF
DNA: TGTGCCAGCTCACCCGCAAGCACAGGCACAGATACGCAGTATTTT

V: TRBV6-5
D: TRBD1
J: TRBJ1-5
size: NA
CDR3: CASRRDRGINQPQHF
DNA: TGTGCCAGCAGACGGGACAGGGGTATCAATCAGCCCCAGCATTTT

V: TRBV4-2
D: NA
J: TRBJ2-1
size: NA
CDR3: CASSQDWQDYNEQFF
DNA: TGTGCCAGCAGCCAAGATTGGCAGGATTACAATGAGCAGTTCTTC

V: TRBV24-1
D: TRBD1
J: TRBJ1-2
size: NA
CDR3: CATSSWTGDGYTF
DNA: TGTGCCACCTCTAGTTGGACAGGGGACGGCTACACCTTC

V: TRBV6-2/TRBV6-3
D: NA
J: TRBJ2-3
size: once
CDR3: CASRPYQQGRDTGGRTQYF
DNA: TGTGCCAGCAGACCTTACCAACAGGGAAGAGATACGGGCGGGAGAACGCAGTATTTT

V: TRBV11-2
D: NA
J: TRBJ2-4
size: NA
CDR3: CASKQGPNIQYF
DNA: TGTGCCAGCAAACAGGGTCCAAACATTCAGTACTTC

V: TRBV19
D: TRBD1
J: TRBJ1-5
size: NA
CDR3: CASSSGTGVNQPQHF
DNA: TGTGCCAGTAGTTCCGGGACAGGAGTAAATCAGCCCCAGCATTTT

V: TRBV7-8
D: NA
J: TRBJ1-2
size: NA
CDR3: CASRDLRRNYGYTF
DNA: TGTGCCAGCAGAGACCTGCGGCGCAACTATGGCTACACCTTC

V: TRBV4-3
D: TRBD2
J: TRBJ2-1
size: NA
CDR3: CASSQVSSGINEQFF
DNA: TGCGCCAGCAGCCAAGTTTCTAGCGGGATCAATGAGCAGTTCTTC

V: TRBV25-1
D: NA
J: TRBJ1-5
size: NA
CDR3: CASSEYSGPQHF
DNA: TGTGCCAGCAGTGAATATAGTGGGCCCCAGCATTTT

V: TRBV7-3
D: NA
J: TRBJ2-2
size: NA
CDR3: CASSLTLAANTGELFF
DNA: TGTGCCAGCAGCTTAACTCTGGCGGCGAACACCGGGGAGCTGTTTTTT

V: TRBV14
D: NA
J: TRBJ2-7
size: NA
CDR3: CASSLSSYEQYF
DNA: TGTGCCAGCAGCCTTAGCTCCTACGAGCAGTACTTC

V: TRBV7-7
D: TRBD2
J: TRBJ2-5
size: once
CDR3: CASSSAGGGAQETQYF
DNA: TGTGCTAGCAGCTCCGCGGGCGGGGGGGCGCAAGAGACCCAGTACTTC

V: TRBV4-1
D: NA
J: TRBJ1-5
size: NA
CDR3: CASSQDGGANQPQHF
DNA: TGCGCCAGCAGCCAAGATGGGGGGGCTAACCAGCCCCAGCATTTT

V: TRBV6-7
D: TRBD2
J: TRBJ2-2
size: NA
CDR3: CASSYSRGGAAPGELFF
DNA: TGTGCCAGCAGTTATTCCCGGGGAGGGGCGGCTCCCGGGGAGCTGTTTTTT

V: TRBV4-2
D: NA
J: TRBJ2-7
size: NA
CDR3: CASSPSPGGYEQYF
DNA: TGTGCCAGCAGCCCGTCCCCCGGGGGCTACGAGCAGTACTTC

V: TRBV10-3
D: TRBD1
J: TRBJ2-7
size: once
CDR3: CAISDRGPGYEQYF
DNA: TGTGCCATCAGTGACAGGGGGCCGGGTTACGAGCAGTACTTC

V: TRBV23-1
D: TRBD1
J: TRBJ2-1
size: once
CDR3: CASSQSTDRRFNEQFF
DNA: TGCGCCAGCAGTCAATCGACGGACAGGAGATTCAATGAGCAGTTCTTC

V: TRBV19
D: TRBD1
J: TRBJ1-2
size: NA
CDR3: CASRSGDRVDGYTF
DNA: TGTGCCAGTAGATCCGGAGACAGGGTGGATGGCTACACCTTC

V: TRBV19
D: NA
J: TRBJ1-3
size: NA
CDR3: CASRDRDNSGNTIYF
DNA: TGTGCCAGTAGGGACCGGGACAACTCTGGAAACACCATATATTTT

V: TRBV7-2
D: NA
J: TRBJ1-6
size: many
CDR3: CAVSQGFRSPLHF
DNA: TGTGCCGTATCACAGGGTTTTCGGTCACCCCTCCACTTT

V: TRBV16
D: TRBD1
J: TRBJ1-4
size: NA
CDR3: CASSPWDRAEKLFF
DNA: TGTGCCAGCAGCCCCTGGGACAGGGCTGAAAAACTGTTTTTT

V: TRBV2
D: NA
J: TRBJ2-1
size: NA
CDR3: CASSASGPGNEQFF
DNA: TGTGCCAGCAGTGCCAGCGGCCCCGGCAATGAGCAGTTCTTC

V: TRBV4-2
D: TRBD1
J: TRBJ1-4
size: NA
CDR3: CASSQSLGDRGGGKLFF
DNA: TGTGCCAGCAGCCAATCACTGGGCGACAGGGGTGGGGGAAAACTGTTTTTT

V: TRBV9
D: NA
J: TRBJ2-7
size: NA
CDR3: CASSVGGAGSNEQYF
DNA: TGTGCCAGCAGCGTAGGGGGAGCGGGCAGCAACGAGCAGTACTTC

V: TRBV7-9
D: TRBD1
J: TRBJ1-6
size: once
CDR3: CASSWGQNNSPLHF
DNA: TGTGCCAGCAGCTGGGGACAGAACAATTCACCCCTCCACTTT